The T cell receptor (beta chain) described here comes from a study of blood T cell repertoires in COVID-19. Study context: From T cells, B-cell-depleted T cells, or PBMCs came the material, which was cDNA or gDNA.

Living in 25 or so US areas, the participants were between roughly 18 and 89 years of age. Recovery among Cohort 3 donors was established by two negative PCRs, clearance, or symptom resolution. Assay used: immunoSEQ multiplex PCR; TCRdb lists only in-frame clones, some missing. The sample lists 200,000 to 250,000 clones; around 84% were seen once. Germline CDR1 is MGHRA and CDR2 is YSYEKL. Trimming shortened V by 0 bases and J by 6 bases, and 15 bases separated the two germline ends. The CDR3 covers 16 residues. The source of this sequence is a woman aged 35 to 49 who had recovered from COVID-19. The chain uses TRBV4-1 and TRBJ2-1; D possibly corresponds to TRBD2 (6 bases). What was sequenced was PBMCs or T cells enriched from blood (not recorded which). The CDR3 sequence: CASSQESGQRFNEQFF. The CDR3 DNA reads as TGCGCCAGCAGCCAAGAGAGCGGGCAGAGATTCAATGAGCAGTTCTTC.